This T cell receptor beta chain was identified during a study of beta chain features in type 1 diabetes. Regarding this clone: The target antigen is unknown.

All of the isolated RNA was reverse transcribed, so expressed TCRB transcripts were sequenced. TCRdb's copy holds only in-frame clones and misses some; the assay was immunoSEQ multiplex PCR. The sample gives more than 550,000 clones, 11% to 15% of which show up once; 0.04% is in the top ten. CDR1 and CDR2 (germline): SGHTA, FQGNSA. Trimming took 4 bases from V and 2 from J, leaving 15 bases between them. The CDR3 loop spans 16 amino acids. General study points: In all four CD4+ subsets, TCRB CDR3 length was significantly, moderately reduced in type 1 diabetes. Although PCR might favor shorter templates, it would do so equally in patients and controls.

V and J are TRBV7-2 and TRBJ2-4; weak D call: TRBD1 (5 bases). The sequence derives from a man aged 18 to 29 with type 1 diabetes. Sequencing was carried out using naive CD4+ T cells from blood. This chain's CDR3 is CASSSSNRLPKNIQYF. The CDR3 coding sequence is TGTGCCAGCAGCTCCTCTAACAGGTTACCCAAAAACATTCAGTACTTC.